What follows are 26 T cell receptor beta chains derived from one specimen sequenced in a study of blood T cell repertoires in COVID-19 (dated by TCRdb to the early 2020s). Library prep was done by the immunoSEQ multiplex PCR assay. The immuneACCESS repertoire file appears here via TCRdb, limited to in-frame rearrangements. These files lack a portion of the clones; in checked studies, under half of the deficit traces to unresolved V genes, and the cause of the others is not known. Counted in this sample were about 250,000 clones; approximately 82% of them appeared once. Approximately 6% of the sample lies in the top ten. Sequencing used peripheral blood. These receptor sequences come from a man at least 80 years old with acute or convalescent COVID-19.

This clone was seen once. This chain connects TRBV6-5 to TRBJ2-5, with TRBD1 matching over 8 bases. V shed 6 bases and J 2 bases; nucleotides not matched to a gene: 8. In germline, CDR1 is MNHEY, CDR2 SVGAGI. The CDR3 covers 15 residues. CDR3 amino acids: CASRDDRGVQETQYF. The CDR3 bases are TGTGCCAGCAGGGATGACAGGGGTGTACAAGAGACCCAGTACTTC.

This clone was found a few times. The chain joins TRBV7-9 to TRBJ2-2, with TRBD1 matching over 7 bases. CDR1 is SEHNR and CDR2 is FQNEAQ in the germline V gene (reference sequence). The V gene end was trimmed by 3 bases and the J gene end by 2 bases; junction bases not matched to a gene: 3. The CDR3 length is 15 residues. This CDR3 is CASSFGTVNTGELFF. The CDR3 DNA sequence: TGTGCCAGCAGCTTCGGGACAGTTAACACCGGGGAGCTGTTTTTT. The full variable domain, rest sourced from reference TRBV7-9 and TRBJ2-2, is DTGVSQNPRHKITKRGQNVTFRCDPISEHNRLYWYRQTLGQGPEFLTYFQNEAQLEKSRLLSDRFSAERPKGSFSTLEIQRTEQGDSAMYLCASSFGTVNTGELFFGEGSRLTVL.

The CDR3 bases are TGTGCCAGCAGTGAATCGGGAAAACCTACTACCACTGAAGCTTTCTTT. This encodes CASSESGKPTTTEAFF. The chain joins TRBV6-1 to TRBJ1-1, with unresolved D. Germline CDR1 and CDR2: MNHNS and SASEGT. Trimming cost V 2 bases and J 4 bases, with 17 bases left between them. The CDR3 runs 16 residues.

The rearrangement uses TRBV7-2 and TRBJ2-6; 14 nucleotides line up with TRBD2. The CDR3 runs 18 residues. Germline loops: CDR1 SGHTA, CDR2 FQGNSA. V was pared by 5 bases and J by 3 bases, with 6 bases of the junction left unmatched. CDR3 coding DNA: TGTGCCAGCAGCACGGGACTAGCGGGAGCTATTGGGGCCAACGTCCTGACTTTC. It is translated as CASSTGLAGAIGANVLTF. The full variable domain, rest sourced from reference TRBV7-2 and TRBJ2-6, is GAGVSQSPSNKVTEKGKDVELRCDPISGHTALYWYRQSLGQGLEFLIYFQGNSAPDKSGLPSDRFSAERTGGSVSTLTIQRTQQEDSAVYLCASSTGLAGAIGANVLTFGAGSRLTVL.

Only a few counts were recorded for this clone. The chain is built from TRBV10-1 and TRBJ2-7; D ambiguous. Trimming pared 0 bases from V and 6 bases from J, leaving 12 bases between. The CDR3 spans 14 residues. Per the germline V gene, CDR1 is WNHNN and CDR2 is SYGVQD (reference sequence). Here the CDR3 reads CASSESGSNSEQYF. In DNA form, the CDR3 reads TGCGCCAGCAGTGAGTCTGGAAGCAACAGCGAGCAGTACTTC.

This chain connects TRBV28 to TRBJ1-2; a weak D match, TRBD1 (6 bases). The germline V and J ends were trimmed by 6 bases and 6 bases, with 26 bases remaining between them. The CDR3 covers 17 residues. Germline assignment: CDR1 MDHEN and CDR2 SYDVKM. The CDR3 spells CASSPTDRHSTRDGYTF. The CDR3 DNA follows: TGTGCCAGCAGCCCCACCGACAGGCACTCGACCCGCGATGGCTACACCTTC.

This clone was seen once. The chain has TRBV10-1 and TRBJ2-7; 10 nucleotides agree with TRBD2. The CDR3 extends over 14 amino acids. V shed 7 bases, J shed 2 bases, and the junction held 5 bases outside the gene matches. The germline CDR1 and CDR2 sequences are WNHNN and SYGVQD (reference sequence). CDR3 in amino acids: CASNGLADTYEQYF. The CDR3 region has the DNA TGCGCCAGCAATGGACTAGCGGATACCTACGAGCAGTACTTC.

This chain uses TRBV5-4 with TRBJ2-5; D might be TRBD2 (7 bases). Germline assignment: CDR1 SGHNT and CDR2 YYREEE (reference sequence). The length of the CDR3 is 14 residues. V shed 3 bases and J shed 3 bases, with 12 bases lying between them. Here the CDR3 reads CASSSGGGEETQYF. The DNA for the CDR3 is TGTGCCAGCAGCTCGGGGGGCGGGGAAGAGACCCAGTACTTC.

V gene TRBV9 combines with J gene TRBJ1-2, with D possibly matching TRBD1 (6 bases). V was shortened by 0 bases and J by 8 bases, with 11 bases between the two germline ends. Per the germline V gene, CDR1 is SGDLS and CDR2 is YYNGEE. This CDR3 region has 13 residues. As DNA, the CDR3 is TGTGCCAGCAGCGTAGTAGGGGGGGTCGGCTACACCTTC. Encoded protein: CASSVVGGVGYTF.

The chain links TRBV28 to TRBJ1-1, with D hard to call. Trimming cost V 2 bases and J 11 bases, with 15 bases left between them. Germline V gene lookup returns CDR1 MDHEN and CDR2 SYDVKM. This CDR3 has 13 residues. The DNA for the CDR3 is TGTGCCAGCAGTTTAGGGTTCCCTAGGATTGCTTTCTTT. It is translated as CASSLGFPRIAFF.

The chain uses TRBV12-3 or TRBV12-4 and TRBJ2-4; the match to TRBD1 covers 8 bases. The CDR3 length is 13 residues. V was clipped by 3 bases and J by 8 bases; unmatched bases: 3. This chain's CDR3 is CASSFWGQDIQYF. The DNA of the CDR3 is TGTGCCAGCAGTTTTTGGGGACAGGACATTCAGTACTTC.

V and J are TRBV2 and TRBJ2-5; TRBD1 matches at 7 bases. The germline CDR1 and CDR2 sequences are SNHLY and FYNNEI. There are 13 residues in the CDR3. Trimming removed 8 bases from V and 0 bases from J; junction bases left unmatched: 3. The DNA of the CDR3 is TGTGCCAGCCACGACAGGGACCAAGAGACCCAGTACTTC. Protein sequence: CASHDRDQETQYF. Full variable domain (missing parts from reference TRBV2 and TRBJ2-5): EPEVTQTPSHQVTQMGQEVILRCVPISNHLYFYWYRQILGQKVEFLVSFYNNEISEKSEIFDDQFSVERPDGSNFTLKIRSTKLEDSAMYFCASHDRDQETQYFGPGTRLLVL.

Here the CDR3 DNA reads TGTGCCAGCAGCTTAAGACAGGGTTGGGATACGCAGTATTTT. Its translation is CASSLRQGWDTQYF. This chain uses TRBV11-3 with TRBJ2-3; TRBD1 matches 7 bases. Per the germline V gene, CDR1 is SGHNT and CDR2 is YENEEA. The junction had 5 bases not matched to a gene; V was cut back by 2 bases and J by 6 bases. The CDR3 has 14 residues.

V is TRBV27 and J is TRBJ2-7, with D possibly being TRBD2 (6 bases). Between the trimmed V and J ends, which lost 0 bases and 7 bases, there was a span of 22 bases. CDR1 and CDR2 (germline): MNHEY, SMNVEV (reference sequence). The length of the CDR3 is 17 residues. DNA for the CDR3: TGTGCCAGCAGTTTATCGCCGGGCAGGGATGGGGGGATAGAGCAGTACTTC. As protein: CASSLSPGRDGGIEQYF.

This rearrangement joins TRBV19 to TRBJ1-6; perhaps TRBD1 as D (6 bases). CDR1 is LNHDA, CDR2 SQIVND, per germline (reference sequence). Trimming left V 5 bases short and J 0 bases short, with 17 bases between. This CDR3 is 18 amino acids long. In nucleotides, the CDR3 is TGTGCCAGTAGTCTGAGGGGGACCAGACTCTCCTATAATTCACCCCTCCACTTT. Its translation is CASSLRGTRLSYNSPLHF.

This chain uses TRBV2 with TRBJ2-1; D is perhaps TRBD1 (5 bases). Trimming pared 4 bases from V and 3 bases from J, leaving 10 bases between. This CDR3 has 14 amino acids. Per the germline V gene, CDR1 is SNHLY and CDR2 is FYNNEI. CDR3 DNA: TGTGCCAGCAGTGGACAGCGCGACTACAATGAGCAGTTCTTC. Encoded protein: CASSGQRDYNEQFF.

This rearrangement joins TRBV19 to TRBJ2-6; no clear D. V lost 1 base to trimming and J lost 0 bases, with 4 bases between them. CDR1 LNHDA and CDR2 SQIVND come from the germline V gene (reference sequence). The CDR3 runs to 15 residues. In DNA, the CDR3 is TGTGCCAGTAGTATAGTTAGCTCTGGGGCCAACGTCCTGACTTTC. The encoded protein is CASSIVSSGANVLTF.

The rearrangement joins TRBV5-4 to TRBJ2-5, with D perhaps matching TRBD1 (6 bases). The germline V gene has CDR1 SGHNT and CDR2 YYREEE (reference sequence). The length of the CDR3 is 15 residues. V lost 3 bases and J 6 bases, leaving 18 bases between the germline ends. Written as DNA, the CDR3 is TGTGCCAGCAGCTCCGGGACAACCTGGGGGAAGACCCAGTACTTC. Amino acid sequence: CASSSGTTWGKTQYF.

This rearrangement joins TRBV18 to TRBJ1-6; 8 nucleotides line up with TRBD1. Germline assignment: CDR1 KGHSH and CDR2 LQKENI. Germline trimming cut 6 bases from V and 7 bases from J; bases unmatched to any gene: 5. CDR3 length equals 14 residues. The DNA of the CDR3 is TGTGCCAGCTCCCCCGACAGGGGAAATTCACCCCTCCACTTT. Translated: CASSPDRGNSPLHF.

The V and J genes are TRBV24-1 and TRBJ2-1; 9 bases match TRBD2. The CDR3 spans 16 residues. Germline CDR1 reads KGHDR; CDR2 reads SFDVKD. Trimming took 3 bases from V and 7 from J; bases not matched to a gene: 9. This CDR3 is CATSDPLAGSLNEQFF. As DNA, the CDR3 is TGTGCCACCAGTGATCCCCTAGCGGGAAGCCTGAATGAGCAGTTCTTC.

The chain uses TRBV6-2 or TRBV6-3 and TRBJ1-1; D is unclear. Germline V gene data show CDR1 as MNHEY and CDR2 as SVGEGT. CDR3 length: 15 residues. With 2 bases removed from V and 1 base from J, the gap between germline ends came to 11 bases. CDR3 nucleotide sequence: TGTGCCAGCAGTTACCCGCGGGCAGGGAACACTGAAGCTTTCTTT. The encoded protein is CASSYPRAGNTEAFF.

The J gene is TRBJ2-1, the V gene TRBV10-1, with a tentative D call TRBD2 (6 bases). This CDR3 spans 14 amino acids. Germline V gene data show CDR1 as WNHNN and CDR2 as SYGVQD (reference sequence). V dropped 3 bases and J dropped 2 bases, with 8 bases sitting between them. CDR3 sequence (DNA): TGCGCCAGCAGTGAAGGCGGGACCTACAATGAGCAGTTCTTC. Its protein product is CASSEGGTYNEQFF.

This sequence joins TRBV19 and TRBJ2-7; D not resolved. Between the trimmed V and J ends, which lost 4 bases and 4 bases, there was a span of 11 bases. CDR1 and CDR2 (germline): LNHDA, SQIVND (reference sequence). This CDR3 is 13 amino acids long. In nucleotides, the CDR3 is TGTGCCAGTAGTACGACTCCCGAGTACGAGCAGTACTTC. Its protein is CASSTTPEYEQYF.

CDR3 sequence reads: CASSTSTGYGYTF. As DNA, the CDR3 is TGTGCCAGCTCGACTTCGACCGGATATGGCTACACCTTC. The rearrangement uses TRBV28 and TRBJ1-2; D is unresolved. V was shortened by 8 bases and J by 5 bases, with 15 bases between the two germline ends. Per the germline V gene, CDR1 is MDHEN and CDR2 is SYDVKM. This CDR3 spans 13 amino acids.

In DNA, the CDR3 is TGCGCCAGCGGCGACGGACTAGCCGGAGAGACCCAGTACTTC. Its translation is CASGDGLAGETQYF. The chain carries TRBV5-1 and TRBJ2-5; TRBD2 agrees at 8 bases. The CDR3 has 14 amino acids. Germline CDR1 reads SGHRS; CDR2 reads YFSETQ. J was trimmed by 4 bases and V by 7 bases; bases with no gene match: 9. Filled out from reference TRBV5-1 and TRBJ2-5, the complete variable domain reads KAGVTQTPRYLIKTRGQQVTLSCSPISGHRSVSWYQQTPGQGLQFLFEYFSETQRNKGNFPGRFSGRQFSNSRSEMNVSTLELGDSALYLCASGDGLAGETQYFGPGTRLLVL.

The CDR3 here is CASDSRTGGYGYTF. The CDR3 DNA reads as TGTGCCAGCGATTCACGAACGGGGGGATATGGCTACACCTTC. The V and J genes are TRBV28 and TRBJ1-2; D is possibly TRBD1 (5 bases). Trimming took off 8 bases at V and 5 bases at J, with 18 bases between the two ends. The germline gives CDR1 MDHEN, CDR2 SYDVKM. The length of the CDR3 is 14 residues.